This passage covers 30 T cell receptor beta chains from one sample sequenced in a study of shared clonotypes between healthy human individuals. Clones were sequenced by immunoSEQ multiplex PCR, and TCRdb holds only the in-frame ones, with some missing. Here the sample spans roughly 2,500,000 clones, under 95% being singletons. The sequencing input was naive CD4+ T cells from PBMCs. Subset here: CD45RA+ positively selected. The receptor set was obtained from a man between 18 and 29 years old in good health. Some clones in this sample may be carry-over from other donors' samples.

This chain links TRBV18 with TRBJ2-7; 8 bases map to TRBD2. CDR1 and CDR2 (germline): KGHSH, LQKENI. With V trimmed by 3 bases and J by 0 bases, 4 bases remained unmatched. The CDR3 is 15 amino acids. The CDR3 coding sequence is TGTGCCAGCTCACCGGGCGGGAGGAACTCCTACGAGCAGTACTTC. Encoded protein: CASSPGGRNSYEQYF.

This clone was recorded only once. The junction does not match germline at one end; this may be a read error. This chain uses TRBV30 with TRBJ2-7, with D tentatively TRBD1 or TRBD2 (5 bases each). The CDR3 has 16 amino acids. CDR1 is GTSNPN, CDR2 SVGIG, per germline (reference sequence). The CDR3 spells CAWSAPGRPSSYEQHF. CDR3 bases: TGTGCCTGGAGTGCCCCGGGACGGCCGAGCTCCTACGAGCAGCACTTC.

The genes are TRBV5-1 and TRBJ2-7; D gene unclear. The V gene's germline CDR1 is SGHRS and CDR2 YFSETQ. The V end lost 1 base, the J end lost 6 bases, and 11 bases lay between the germline ends. This CDR3 contains 13 residues. The CDR3 is CASSLNTVGEQYF. DNA of the CDR3: TGCGCCAGCAGCTTGAATACTGTAGGCGAGCAGTACTTC.

The J gene is TRBJ1-1, the V gene TRBV9, with D perhaps TRBD1 (5 bases). The V and J ends lost 4 bases and 0 bases respectively, with 19 bases between them. In germline, CDR1 is SGDLS, CDR2 YYNGEE. This CDR3 contains 17 residues. CDR3 coding DNA: TGTGCCAGCAGCCCGGCCCCCCCAGGGCGCATGAACACTGAAGCTTTCTTT. As protein: CASSPAPPGRMNTEAFF.

V usage is TRBV5-1 and J usage is TRBJ1-3; weak D call: TRBD1 (5 bases). The CDR3 is 17 residues long. Germline V CDR1 and CDR2: SGHRS, YFSETQ. V lost 2 bases and J 0 bases, leaving 15 bases between the germline ends. In DNA, the CDR3 is TGCGCCAGCAGCTTATACGGCAGGGCAAGCTCTGGAAACACCATATATTTT. Residues: CASSLYGRASSGNTIYF.

This sequence joins TRBV6-5 and TRBJ2-4; either TRBD1 or TRBD2 may fit D (5 bases each). Germline assignment: CDR1 MNHEY and CDR2 SVGAGI. The CDR3 sequence is 13 residues long. The V end lost 6 bases, the J end lost 6 bases, and 12 bases lay between the germline ends. CDR3 protein: CASRIVGTNIQYF. The CDR3 DNA is TGTGCCAGCAGGATTGTAGGGACAAACATTCAGTACTTC.

The rearrangement uses TRBV6-1 and TRBJ1-5, with 8 bases lining up with TRBD1. The length of the CDR3 is 16 residues. The V gene end was trimmed by 4 bases and the J gene end by 2 bases; junction bases not matched to a gene: 7. The germline V gene has CDR1 MNHNS and CDR2 SASEGT. The DNA of the CDR3 is TGTGCCAGCAGTGGCGGGACAGGCGGGCGCAATCAGCCCCAGCATTTT. The encoded protein is CASSGGTGGRNQPQHF.

The rearrangement links TRBV7-2 to TRBJ1-2, with 7 bases fitting TRBD1. Germline loops: CDR1 SGHTA, CDR2 FQGNSA. With 5 bases clipped from V and 1 base from J, the junction kept 13 bases outside the gene matches. The CDR3 is made up of 17 amino acids. This CDR3 is CASSPSYLRQGNYGYTF. Written as DNA, the CDR3 is TGTGCCAGCAGCCCGAGCTACCTAAGACAGGGTAACTATGGCTACACCTTC.

The chain has TRBV19 and TRBJ2-7; TRBD1 matches 9 bases. CDR3 size: 16 residues. V was clipped by 4 bases and J by 0 bases; unmatched bases: 7. CDR1 and CDR2 from the germline V gene are LNHDA and SQIVND (reference sequence). The CDR3 here is CASSTETGGGSYEQYF. CDR3 nucleotide sequence: TGTGCCAGTAGTACGGAGACAGGGGGGGGCTCCTACGAGCAGTACTTC.

The CDR3 sequence: CASSPPGTRLTDTQYF. The CDR3 coding sequence is TGTGCCAGCAGCCCTCCCGGGACTAGGTTAACAGATACGCAGTATTTT. V gene TRBV7-2 combines with J gene TRBJ2-3, with TRBD2 identical over 8 bases. Germline CDR1 SGHTA, CDR2 FQGNSA. This CDR3 contains 16 residues. V was clipped by 5 bases and J by 3 bases; unmatched bases: 10.

The chain links TRBV30 to TRBJ2-7; 8 bases match TRBD1. Germline V gives CDR1 GTSNPN, CDR2 SVGIG (reference sequence). V lost 1 base, J lost 2 bases, and 10 bases stayed unmatched. CDR3 size: 16 residues. In nucleotides, the CDR3 is TGTGCCTGGAGTGCCCCAGGGGGCACAGGGGCCTACGAGCAGTACTTC. Residues: CAWSAPGGTGAYEQYF.

About this clone: One junction end disagrees with the germline gene, perhaps due to a read error. The genes are TRBV27 and TRBJ2-7; D may match TRBD1 or TRBD2 (5 bases each). In germline, CDR1 is MNHEY, CDR2 SMNVEV (reference sequence). This CDR3 has 14 amino acids. The CDR3 loop reads CASSSWDGSYGQYF. The CDR3 bases are TGTGCCAGCAGTTCATGGGACGGATCCTACGGGCAGTACTTC.

This chain uses TRBV10-3 with TRBJ2-1, with TRBD2 as a possible D gene (5 bases). Germline V gene lookup returns CDR1 ENHRY and CDR2 SYGVKD. CDR3 size: 13 residues. V was cut by 4 bases and J by 6 bases, with 10 bases left in between. The CDR3 sequence is CAISVLTSNEQFF. The DNA of the CDR3 is TGTGCCATCAGTGTCCTCACTAGCAATGAGCAGTTCTTC.

This clone was counted a single time. The chain links TRBV7-9 to TRBJ1-2; D remains unclear. V was clipped by 1 base and J by 0 bases, with 6 bases between them. The CDR3 consists of 14 residues. The V gene's germline CDR1 is SEHNR and CDR2 FQNEAQ (reference sequence). CDR3 protein: CASSLGLTNYGYTF. The DNA for the CDR3 is TGTGCCAGCAGCTTAGGTCTTACTAACTATGGCTACACCTTC.

The chain combines TRBV11-2 with TRBJ2-1, with D perhaps matching TRBD2 (6 bases). Germline V gene lookup returns CDR1 SGHAT and CDR2 FQNNGV. The CDR3 is 15 amino acids. Trimming left V 2 bases short and J 5 bases short, with 13 bases between. The CDR3 sequence: CASSLRLAADNEQFF. The CDR3 nucleotides read TGTGCCAGCAGCTTAAGATTAGCGGCCGACAATGAGCAGTTCTTC.

V gene TRBV19 combines with J gene TRBJ1-1; the D gene is possibly TRBD1 (5 bases). The CDR3 has 16 residues. CDR1 and CDR2 (germline): LNHDA, SQIVND (reference sequence). V was pared by 3 bases and J by 1 base, with 15 bases between. This CDR3 is CASSMGRGLPNTEAFF. The CDR3 DNA sequence: TGTGCCAGTAGTATGGGTCGGGGACTTCCGAACACTGAAGCTTTCTTT. The whole variable domain, filled in from reference TRBV19 and TRBJ1-1, reads DGGITQSPKYLFRKEGQNVTLSCEQNLNHDAMYWYRQDPGQGLRLIYYSQIVNDFQKGDIAEGYSVSREKKESFPLTVTSAQKNPTAFYLCASSMGRGLPNTEAFFGQGTRLTVV.

The rearrangement joins TRBV30 to TRBJ1-6; D is unclear. Germline lookup yields CDR1 GTSNPN and CDR2 SVGIG (reference sequence). CDR3 length: 12 residues. V was shortened by 8 bases and J by 2 bases, with 7 bases between the two germline ends. The CDR3 bases are TGTGCCCTCCAAACCTATAATTCACCCCTCCACTTT. Residues: CALQTYNSPLHF.

This sequence joins TRBV5-6 and TRBJ2-7; 7 bases are a match to TRBD2. This CDR3 comprises 15 residues. Germline CDR1 and CDR2: SGHDT and YYEEEE. The junction had 8 bases not matched to a gene; V was cut back by 2 bases and J by 3 bases. CDR3 sequence reads: CASSFGASGFYEQYF. In DNA form, the CDR3 reads TGTGCCAGCAGCTTCGGGGCTAGCGGTTTCTACGAGCAGTACTTC.

The chain is built from TRBV4-1 and TRBJ1-4, with 9 bases aligning to TRBD1. V lost 0 bases and J lost 8; bases outside the gene matches: 4. Germline CDR1 is MGHRA and CDR2 is YSYEKL. The length of the CDR3 is 15 residues. CDR3 in DNA: TGCGCCAGCAGCCAAGAGAGACAGGGGGGCGAAAAACTGTTTTTT. Translation gives CASSQERQGGEKLFF.

The chain is built from TRBV28 and TRBJ2-7, with D uncertain. Trimming took off 5 bases at V and 3 bases at J, with 8 bases between the two ends. The CDR3 consists of 12 residues. The germline V gene encodes CDR1 MDHEN and CDR2 SYDVKM. The CDR3 DNA follows: TGTGCCAGCAGTCCAGACATCTACGAGCAGTACTTC. Its translation: CASSPDIYEQYF.

In DNA form, the CDR3 reads TGTGCCAGCAGCCTAGTCCGGACAGGGGCAAATCAGCCCCAGCATTTT. Its translation: CASSLVRTGANQPQHF. This chain uses TRBV28 with TRBJ1-5; TRBD1 matches at 9 bases. The CDR3 totals 16 residues. J was trimmed by 4 bases and V by 6 bases; bases with no gene match: 10. The V gene's germline CDR1 is MDHEN and CDR2 SYDVKM.

The chain recombines TRBV6-6 with TRBJ2-1; 9 bases line up with TRBD2. Germline assignment: CDR1 MNHNY and CDR2 SVGAGI (reference sequence). The CDR3 sequence is 15 residues long. J lost 6 bases, V lost 1 base, and 4 bases had no gene match. This CDR3 is CASSYWREGLNEQFF. The CDR3 DNA reads TGTGCCAGCAGTTACTGGCGGGAGGGCCTCAATGAGCAGTTCTTC.

Notes on this clone: This sample includes further DNA sequences coding for the same CDR3. The rearrangement joins TRBV20-1 to TRBJ2-1; unclear D gene. The CDR3 has 11 amino acids. Per the germline V gene, CDR1 is DFQATT and CDR2 is SNEGSKA (reference sequence). The V gene lost 3 bases and the J gene lost 4 bases, with 4 bases spanning the gap. DNA for the CDR3: TGCAGTGCTAGCGGGTACAATGAGCAGTTCTTC. Translating gives CSASGYNEQFF.

This chain uses TRBV21-1 with TRBJ2-7. TRBV21-1 has pseudogene status. The CDR3 runs to 15 residues. In DNA, the CDR3 is TGTGCCAGCAGCAAAGAGGGCAAGGACCCCTACGAGCAGTACTTC. Translating it yields CASSKEGKDPYEQYF.

The V and J genes are TRBV4-1 and TRBJ2-5; TRBD2 matches 12 bases. After removal of 2 bases from V and 2 bases from J, the junction contained 6 bases not matched to a gene. CDR3 length: 17 residues. The germline V gene has CDR1 MGHRA and CDR2 YSYEKL. In DNA form, the CDR3 reads TGCGCCAGCAGCCAACGGTCTAGCGGGAGGGTGCAAGAGACCCAGTACTTC. Amino acid sequence: CASSQRSSGRVQETQYF.

The chain employs TRBV5-1 and TRBJ2-2, with TRBD2 as a possible D gene (6 bases). V was trimmed by 0 bases and J by 7 bases, leaving 10 bases between them. The germline gives CDR1 SGHRS, CDR2 YFSETQ. The CDR3 totals 14 residues. CDR3 in DNA: TGCGCCAGCAGCTTGGCGGGAGATCGCGGGGAGCTGTTTTTT. Protein sequence: CASSLAGDRGELFF.

This clone was recorded once. The chain has TRBV4-1 and TRBJ1-2; D is perhaps TRBD1 (5 bases). The germline CDR1 and CDR2 sequences are MGHRA and YSYEKL. This CDR3 has 16 residues. Trimming removed 0 bases at V and 1 base at J, with 12 bases between. CDR3 bases: TGCGCCAGCAGCCAAGACACCCAGGGCCTTAACTATGGCTACACCTTC. It codes for CASSQDTQGLNYGYTF.

The chain couples TRBV11-2 to TRBJ2-7; no firm D call. V lost 5 bases to trimming and J lost 2 bases, with 25 bases between them. This CDR3 contains 18 residues. Germline V lookup: CDR1 SGHAT, CDR2 FQNNGV. The CDR3 sequence is CASSIAPLRWIRPYEQYF. As DNA, the CDR3 is TGTGCCAGCAGCATAGCCCCCCTCCGCTGGATCCGGCCCTACGAGCAGTACTTC.

The J gene is TRBJ2-2, the V gene TRBV30, with D unclear. The CDR3 has 13 amino acids. Germline V lookup: CDR1 GTSNPN, CDR2 SVGIG (reference sequence). The V and J ends lost 3 bases and 4 bases respectively, with 9 bases between them. The CDR3 region has the DNA TGTGCCTGGAGGGTGGATAGCACCGGGGAGCTGTTTTTT. It yields the protein CAWRVDSTGELFF.

The chain is built from TRBV15 and TRBJ1-1; weak D call: TRBD1 (5 bases). The CDR3 consists of 14 residues. Trimming removed 0 bases from V and 8 bases from J, with 13 bases in between. Germline-derived CDR1 and CDR2 are LNHNV and YYDKDF (reference sequence). The CDR3 DNA is TGTGCCACCAGCAGAGATTTGGGGACTTTAGAAGCTTTCTTT. This gives the protein CATSRDLGTLEAFF.